Listed below are T cell receptor beta chains from one sample, sequenced in a study of shared clonotypes between healthy human individuals. Data came from immunoSEQ multiplex PCR; TCRdb stores just in-frame clones and leaves some out. The repertoire holds some 680,000 clones, around 73% seen once, with around 2% in the top ten. Sequencing was carried out using memory CD4+ T cells sorted from blood. These TCRs come from a woman aged 25 to 45 in good health. The CDR3 runs from the conserved cysteine through the conserved F or W. The D gene is left open where the match is weak. Part of the rows lack a size; the others show once, few, many or a class for expanded clones.

V gene: TRBV2; J gene: TRBJ2-3; D gene: -; clone size: -; CDR3 protein: CASSPRTATTDTQYF; CDR3 DNA: TGTGCCAGCAGTCCTCGGACTGCCACCACAGATACGCAGTATTTT
V gene: TRBV4-1; J gene: TRBJ1-4; D gene: -; clone size: -; CDR3 protein: CASSRGRINEKLFF; CDR3 DNA: TGCGCCAGCAGCCGGGGACGGATTAATGAAAAACTGTTTTTT
V gene: TRBV9; J gene: TRBJ2-2; D gene: -; clone size: few; CDR3 protein: CASSPRGLTDTGELFF; CDR3 DNA: TGTGCCAGCAGCCCCCGGGGGCTTACGGACACCGGGGAGCTGTTTTTT
V gene: TRBV19; J gene: TRBJ2-1; D gene: TRBD2; clone size: -; CDR3 protein: CASSIVRLAGEGEQFF; CDR3 DNA: TGTGCCAGTAGTATAGTTAGGCTAGCGGGAGAAGGTGAGCAGTTCTTC
V gene: TRBV28; J gene: TRBJ2-7; D gene: TRBD2; clone size: -; CDR3 protein: CASSTWTSGSYEQYF; CDR3 DNA: TGTGCCAGCAGCACCTGGACTAGCGGTTCCTACGAGCAGTACTTC
V gene: TRBV28; J gene: TRBJ2-7; D gene: TRBD2; clone size: -; CDR3 protein: CASRISGVSYEQYF; CDR3 DNA: TGTGCCAGCAGAATAAGCGGGGTCTCCTACGAGCAGTACTTC
V gene: TRBV14; J gene: TRBJ1-1; D gene: -; clone size: -; CDR3 protein: CASSPLTGEGNTEAFF; CDR3 DNA: TGTGCCAGCAGCCCCCTGACAGGAGAGGGGAACACTGAAGCTTTCTTT
V gene: TRBV19; J gene: TRBJ2-6; D gene: TRBD1; clone size: few; CDR3 protein: CASRRDSSTSGANVLTF; CDR3 DNA: TGTGCCAGTAGGAGGGACAGCAGCACGTCTGGGGCCAACGTCCTGACTTTC
V gene: TRBV5-1; J gene: TRBJ2-7; D gene: -; clone size: -; CDR3 protein: CASSLRVASSEQYF; CDR3 DNA: TGCGCCAGCAGCCTCCGGGTAGCTTCTAGCGAGCAGTACTTC
V gene: TRBV2; J gene: TRBJ2-2; D gene: -; clone size: -; CDR3 protein: CASRRQNTGELFF; CDR3 DNA: TGTGCCAGCAGGAGACAAAACACCGGGGAGCTGTTTTTT
V gene: TRBV29-1; J gene: TRBJ1-1; D gene: TRBD1; clone size: -; CDR3 protein: CSVVQGGRRNTEAFF; CDR3 DNA: TGCAGCGTTGTACAGGGGGGGAGGAGAAACACTGAAGCTTTCTTT
V gene: TRBV28; J gene: TRBJ1-1; D gene: -; clone size: -; CDR3 protein: CASSLFGGNTEAFF; CDR3 DNA: TGTGCCAGCAGTTTATTTGGCGGCAACACTGAAGCTTTCTTT
V gene: TRBV2; J gene: TRBJ2-1; D gene: TRBD2; clone size: few; CDR3 protein: CASRLETSGNEQFF; CDR3 DNA: TGTGCCAGCCGTCTAGAAACTAGCGGGAACGAGCAGTTCTTC
V gene: TRBV5-1; J gene: TRBJ2-2; D gene: TRBD2; clone size: -; CDR3 protein: CASSLGALAGSGELFF; CDR3 DNA: TGCGCCAGCAGCCTTGGGGCACTAGCGGGAAGCGGGGAGCTGTTTTTT
V gene: TRBV7-8; J gene: TRBJ2-1; D gene: -; clone size: -; CDR3 protein: CASSPRIYNEQFF; CDR3 DNA: TGTGCCAGCAGCCCCCGGATCTACAATGAGCAGTTCTTC
V gene: TRBV7-9; J gene: TRBJ1-1; D gene: -; clone size: -; CDR3 protein: CASSTWTGDTEAFF; CDR3 DNA: TGTGCCAGCAGCACTTGGACGGGCGACACTGAAGCTTTCTTT
V gene: TRBV7-2; J gene: TRBJ1-5; D gene: -; clone size: -; CDR3 protein: CASSFPGAGYSNQPQHF; CDR3 DNA: TGTGCCAGCAGCTTCCCCGGGGCCGGATATAGCAATCAGCCCCAGCATTTT
V gene: TRBV7-2; J gene: TRBJ1-5; D gene: -; clone size: -; CDR3 protein: CASSPRQEQPQHF; CDR3 DNA: TGTGCCAGCAGCCCCCGCCAGGAACAGCCCCAGCATTTT
V gene: TRBV18; J gene: TRBJ2-5; D gene: -; clone size: -; CDR3 protein: CASSPGGGETQYF; CDR3 DNA: TGTGCCAGCTCACCAGGAGGAGGGGAGACCCAGTACTTC
V gene: TRBV18; J gene: TRBJ1-2; D gene: -; clone size: -; CDR3 protein: CASSPPANRRDGYTF; CDR3 DNA: TGTGCCAGCTCACCACCGGCGAACCGACGCGACGGCTACACCTTC
V gene: TRBV7-9; J gene: TRBJ2-3; D gene: -; clone size: -; CDR3 protein: CASSLIGALRTDTQYF; CDR3 DNA: TGTGCCAGCAGCTTAATCGGAGCCCTTCGGACAGATACGCAGTATTTT
V gene: TRBV5-1; J gene: TRBJ2-1; D gene: TRBD1; clone size: few; CDR3 protein: CASSFTGDPYNEQFF; CDR3 DNA: TGCGCCAGCAGCTTTACAGGGGACCCCTACAATGAGCAGTTCTTC
V gene: TRBV5-4; J gene: TRBJ2-7; D gene: -; clone size: -; CDR3 protein: CASSQDATYEQYF; CDR3 DNA: TGTGCCAGCAGCCAAGACGCAACCTACGAGCAGTACTTC
V gene: TRBV7-2; J gene: TRBJ2-5; D gene: TRBD2; clone size: -; CDR3 protein: CASSLGSGRSETQYF; CDR3 DNA: TGTGCCAGCAGCTTAGGTAGCGGGAGATCAGAGACCCAGTACTTC
V gene: TRBV5-1; J gene: TRBJ1-1; D gene: -; clone size: once; CDR3 protein: CASSAMISGTEAFF; CDR3 DNA: TGCGCCAGCAGCGCGATGATTAGTGGGACTGAAGCTTTCTTT